The next 15 T cell receptor beta chains were all read from a single sample in a study of blood T cell repertoires in COVID-19 (dated by TCRdb to 2018 to 2020). Libraries were built with the immunoSEQ multiplex PCR assay. In TCRdb, the immuneACCESS table is reduced to in-frame sequences with V and J assigned. These tables do not hold every clone; where another copy was compared, an unresolved V gene accounts for under half, and the others remain unexplained. Recorded for this sample are some 140,000 clones; 70% to 85% of them occurred a single time. Roughly 3.5% of the sample belongs to the ten largest clones. Sequenced sample: peripheral blood. These receptors all stem from a man between 60 and 75 years old with acute or convalescent COVID-19.

Remarks on this clone: At one of its ends the junction is not consistent with the germline gene, which may arise from a read error. The rearrangement uses TRBV7-7 and TRBJ1-4, with unresolved D. There are 15 residues in the CDR3. Germline CDR1 and CDR2: SSHAT and FNYEAQ (reference sequence). For the CDR3, the DNA is TGTGCTAGCAGCTTAGGTTCGGGGATTAGCGAAAAACTGTTTTTT. Protein: CASSLGSGISEKLFF.

The V and J genes are TRBV27 and TRBJ1-5; possibly TRBD1 for D (5 bases). The germline V gene encodes CDR1 MNHEY and CDR2 SMNVEV (reference sequence). The CDR3 sequence is 14 residues long. The ends were cut back, 3 bases at V and 9 bases at J, with 15 bases in the middle. The CDR3 DNA reads TGTGCCAGCAGTTTGAGACAGTTTGGTGGGCCCCAGCATTTT. This codes for CASSLRQFGGPQHF.

V gene TRBV18 combines with J gene TRBJ1-4; TRBD1 agrees at 7 bases. V dropped 1 base and J dropped 0; count of bases not matched to a gene: 5. The CDR3 has 17 amino acids. Germline CDR1 is KGHSH and CDR2 is LQKENI. The CDR3 DNA follows: TGTGCCAGCTCACCACGACAGGGAACTACAACTAATGAAAAACTGTTTTTT. Translating gives CASSPRQGTTTNEKLFF.

The V gene is TRBV19, the J gene TRBJ2-5; 8 bases match TRBD2. The germline V gene encodes CDR1 LNHDA and CDR2 SQIVND (reference sequence). There are 15 residues in the CDR3. The V and J ends lost 3 bases and 7 bases, in that order; junction bases with no gene match: 10. CDR3 amino acids: CASSIRGTRGGTQYF. The CDR3 DNA reads TGTGCCAGTAGTATCCGAGGGACTCGGGGGGGGACCCAGTACTTC.

V is TRBV4-2 and J is TRBJ2-1; weak D call: TRBD2 (6 bases). V was cut by 0 bases and J by 6 bases, with 24 bases left in between. The CDR3 has 19 residues. CDR1 and CDR2 (germline): LGHNA, YNFKEQ. CDR3 region: CASSQEGRISAGRINEQFF. CDR3 nucleotides: TGTGCCAGCAGCCAAGAGGGCCGGATCTCAGCGGGCCGCATCAATGAGCAGTTCTTC.

The chain joins TRBV18 to TRBJ1-1; no definite D call. The germline V gene has CDR1 KGHSH and CDR2 LQKENI. Trimming cost V 5 bases and J 1 base, with 11 bases left between them. This CDR3 contains 14 residues. The CDR3 spells CASSNLEGNTEAFF. The CDR3 DNA follows: TGTGCCAGCTCAAATCTAGAGGGGAACACTGAAGCTTTCTTT.

This clone has a handful of counts. The chain employs TRBV4-1 and TRBJ1-2; 8 bases fit TRBD1. The CDR3 is made up of 17 amino acids. V trimming: 2 bases; J trimming: 4 bases; junction bases outside the gene matches: 12. CDR1 is MGHRA and CDR2 is YSYEKL in the germline V gene. Here the CDR3 DNA reads TGCGCCAGCAGCCAACCATACCGGGACAGGTACTTCTATGGCTACACCTTC. Amino acid sequence: CASSQPYRDRYFYGYTF.

The genes are TRBV28 and TRBJ2-7; 15 bases map to TRBD2. Germline trimming cut 3 bases from V and 6 bases from J; bases unmatched to any gene: 3. CDR1 and CDR2 (germline): MDHEN, SYDVKM. The CDR3 sequence is 15 residues long. This CDR3 reads CASSLGLAGGREQYF. The CDR3 DNA reads TGTGCCAGCAGTTTGGGACTAGCGGGAGGTCGCGAGCAGTACTTC.

As for this clone: The sample has other DNA sequences that encode this CDR3 too. The rearrangement links TRBV29-1 to TRBJ2-1; maybe TRBD1 (6 bases). V lost 7 bases to trimming and J lost 10 bases, with 11 bases between them. This CDR3 has 10 residues. Per germline, CDR1 SQVTM and CDR2 ANQGSEA. The CDR3 DNA sequence: TGCAGCGCGTTGGGGGCCGAGCAGTTCTTC. Translated, it gives CSALGAEQFF.

This clone appeared a few times. The V call is TRBV7-8, the J call TRBJ1-1; 7 bases align to TRBD1. J gave up 1 base and V 2 bases, and 4 bases lay outside the gene matches. The CDR3 is made up of 15 amino acids. Looked up from germline, CDR1 is SGHVS and CDR2 is FQNEAQ. CDR3 region: CASSLIPGGNTEAFF. In nucleotides, the CDR3 is TGTGCCAGCAGCTTAATCCCAGGGGGGAACACTGAAGCTTTCTTT.

This clone has just one count. The chain has TRBV7-2 and TRBJ2-7, with 8 bases lining up with TRBD2. V lost 0 bases to trimming and J lost 2 bases; unmatched junction nucleotides: 3. This CDR3 contains 15 residues. Germline-derived CDR1 and CDR2 are SGHTA and FQGNSA. The CDR3 region has the DNA TGTGCCAGCAGCTTAGCGCTAGCGGGCCCCTACGAGCAGTACTTC. Its translation is CASSLALAGPYEQYF.

The J gene is TRBJ1-4, the V gene TRBV27, with D tentatively TRBD1 (6 bases). Germline V gene sequence: CDR1 MNHEY, CDR2 SMNVEV (reference sequence). The germline V and J ends were trimmed by 7 bases and 7 bases, with 13 bases remaining between them. CDR3 length: 13 residues. The CDR3 region is CASKNRVAEKLFF. CDR3 coding DNA: TGTGCCAGCAAAAACAGGGTTGCTGAAAAACTGTTTTTT.

V is TRBV29-1 and J is TRBJ2-2; D is uncertain. Between the trimmed V and J ends, which lost 5 bases and 3 bases, there was a span of 10 bases. CDR1 and CDR2 (germline): SQVTM, ANQGSEA. This CDR3 spans 13 amino acids. The CDR3 reads CSVRSLHTGELFF. Here the CDR3 DNA reads TGCAGCGTTAGGAGTTTGCACACCGGGGAGCTGTTTTTT.

The chain carries TRBV13 and TRBJ2-7; the match to TRBD1 covers 9 bases. V dropped 5 bases and J dropped 7; count of bases not matched to a gene: 12. This CDR3 has 15 amino acids. Germline CDR1 and CDR2: PRHDT and FYEKMQ (reference sequence). CDR3 in DNA: TGTGCCAGCAGCCCAGGAAGGACAGGGGTATGGGAGCAGTACTTC. Protein product: CASSPGRTGVWEQYF.

The chain uses TRBV19 and TRBJ2-5; perhaps TRBD1 as D (5 bases). Deletions cut 6 bases from V and 4 bases from J, with 12 bases between. CDR1 LNHDA and CDR2 SQIVND come from the germline V gene (reference sequence). The CDR3 is 13 residues long. The CDR3, as DNA: TGTGCCAGTAGGAGCAGGGCTTCAGAGACCCAGTACTTC. Amino acid sequence: CASRSRASETQYF. Variable domain in full (rest from reference TRBV19 and TRBJ2-5): DGGITQSPKYLFRKEGQNVTLSCEQNLNHDAMYWYRQDPGQGLRLIYYSQIVNDFQKGDIAEGYSVSREKKESFPLTVTSAQKNPTAFYLCASRSRASETQYFGPGTRLLVL.